Listed here are 32 T cell receptor beta chains from one sample, sequenced in a study of T cells after posttransplantation cyclophosphamide. Assay: immunoSEQ multiplex PCR; the TCRdb copy retains only in-frame clones and omits some. The data list more than 35,000 clones, none observed once; about 2.5% falls to the top ten. The source material was PBMCs. All receptors derive from a man over 45 in good health, CMV-negative, and a related stem cell transplant donor.

In its sample, this clone was seen many times. The chain uses TRBV9 and TRBJ2-2; tentative D call: TRBD2 (6 bases). The length of the CDR3 is 14 residues. Trimming left V 3 bases short and J 3 bases short, with 9 bases between. Germline-derived CDR1 and CDR2 are SGDLS and YYNGEE. The CDR3 here is CASSGGDYTGELFF. The CDR3 nucleotides are TGTGCCAGCAGCGGGGGGGACTACACCGGGGAGCTGTTTTTT.

This clone was counted ten times or more. The chain recombines TRBV6-1 with TRBJ1-5; D is possibly TRBD1 (5 bases). Germline loops: CDR1 MNHNS, CDR2 SASEGT. The CDR3 covers 15 residues. V lost 2 bases, J lost 11 bases, and 19 bases lay in between. The CDR3 reads CASSEQGGLGGAQHF. The CDR3 DNA reads as TGTGCCAGCAGTGAACAGGGCGGACTGGGAGGAGCCCAGCATTTT.

This clone was observed many times. This chain links TRBV10-3 with TRBJ2-7; 7 bases map to TRBD1. CDR1 is ENHRY and CDR2 is SYGVKD in the germline V gene. V dropped 7 bases and J dropped 7; count of bases not matched to a gene: 10. The CDR3 consists of 13 residues. The DNA of the CDR3 is TGTGCCATCACGGTAGGGGGCTCTCGGGAGCAGTACTTC. It translates to CAITVGGSREQYF.

This clone showed up just a few times. This sequence joins TRBV19 and TRBJ2-3; D not resolved. Trimming took 7 bases from V and 2 from J, leaving 10 bases between them. The CDR3 is made up of 13 amino acids. Germline V lookup: CDR1 LNHDA, CDR2 SQIVND (reference sequence). DNA for the CDR3: TGTGCCAGTACCCCAGGCCACACAGATACGCAGTATTTT. Encoded protein: CASTPGHTDTQYF.

This clone was counted many times. This chain joins TRBV19 and TRBJ1-2; TRBD1 is a possible D gene (6 bases). Germline-derived CDR1 and CDR2 are LNHDA and SQIVND (reference sequence). This CDR3 is built from 15 residues. Deletions cut 5 bases from V and 2 bases from J, with 15 bases between. The CDR3 protein is CASSPGQFLNYGYTF. The CDR3, as DNA: TGTGCCAGTAGTCCAGGACAGTTTTTAAACTATGGCTACACCTTC.

This clone has a count of ten or more. The chain couples TRBV10-3 to TRBJ2-7; 11 positions match TRBD2. Germline CDR1 reads ENHRY; CDR2 reads SYGVKD. This CDR3 region has 15 residues. Trimming at V came to 3 bases and at J to 5 bases, leaving 6 bases not matched to a gene. CDR3 sequence reads: CAISESSGGFDEQYF. In DNA, the CDR3 is TGTGCCATCAGTGAATCTAGCGGGGGGTTCGACGAGCAGTACTTC.

This clone appeared many times. This chain links TRBV7-3 with TRBJ2-7; D is possibly TRBD2 (5 bases). The CDR3 runs to 12 residues. V was pared by 5 bases and J by 2 bases, with 7 bases between. In germline, CDR1 is SGHTA, CDR2 FQGTGA. DNA of the CDR3: TGTGCCAGCAGCCGGACTCCCTACGAGCAGTACTTC. The encoded protein is CASSRTPYEQYF. Full variable domain (rest looked up from reference TRBV7-3 and TRBJ2-7): GAGVSQTPSNKVTEKGKYVELRCDPISGHTALYWYRQSLGQGPEFLIYFQGTGAADDSGLPNDRFFAVRPEGSVSTLKIQRTERGDSAVYLCASSRTPYEQYFGPGTRLTVT.

At least ten counts were recorded for this clone. The rearrangement links TRBV5-8 to TRBJ1-5, with 9 bases identical to TRBD1. Germline V lookup: CDR1 SGHTS, CDR2 YDEGEE. This CDR3 has 17 amino acids. The junction had 8 bases not matched to a gene; V was cut back by 3 bases and J by 1 base. CDR3 sequence (DNA): TGTGCCAGCAGCTGGGGACAGGGCCGGCCGAGCAATCAGCCCCAGCATTTT. This sequence encodes CASSWGQGRPSNQPQHF.

There are many counts of this clone. The chain employs TRBV5-1 and TRBJ1-1; D gene uncertain. CDR1 and CDR2 from the germline V gene are SGHRS and YFSETQ. The CDR3 totals 13 residues. Trimming cost V 1 base and J 1 base, with 5 bases left between them. The CDR3 nucleotides read TGCGCCAGCAGCTTGTTAGCGAACACTGAAGCTTTCTTT. It specifies CASSLLANTEAFF.

This rearrangement joins TRBV7-8 to TRBJ2-4, with TRBD1 identical over 7 bases. V shed 3 bases and J 1 base; nucleotides not matched to a gene: 6. Germline V gene lookup returns CDR1 SGHVS and CDR2 FQNEAQ. The CDR3 covers 16 residues. The CDR3 DNA reads TGTGCCAGCAGCTTGCGACAGGGCCTCGCCAAAAACATTCAGTACTTC. As protein: CASSLRQGLAKNIQYF.

This clone was counted at least ten times. The J gene is TRBJ2-3, the V gene TRBV4-1; D perhaps matches TRBD2 (6 bases). There are 15 residues in the CDR3. V lost 0 bases to trimming and J lost 4 bases, with 11 bases between them. Germline-derived CDR1 and CDR2 are MGHRA and YSYEKL. The CDR3 coding sequence is TGCGCCAGCAGCCAAGATATAGGGGAGGCAGATACGCAGTATTTT. Amino acids: CASSQDIGEADTQYF.

In this sample, this clone turned up many times. This rearrangement joins TRBV7-6 to TRBJ2-5, with D perhaps matching TRBD1 (6 bases). Between the trimmed V and J ends, which lost 5 bases and 5 bases, there was a span of 18 bases. Germline V gene data show CDR1 as SGHVS and CDR2 as FNYEAQ. This CDR3 comprises 15 residues. The CDR3 DNA reads TGTGCCAGCAGCCCAATATCGGGACATTTTGAGACCCAGTACTTC. This sequence encodes CASSPISGHFETQYF. Filled out from reference TRBV7-6 and TRBJ2-5, the complete variable domain reads GAGVSQSPRYKVTKRGQDVALRCDPISGHVSLYWYRQALGQGPEFLTYFNYEAQQDKSGLPNDRFSAERPEGSISTLTIQRTEQRDSAMYRCASSPISGHFETQYFGPGTRLLVL.

This clone has ten or more counts. The genes are TRBV6-1 and TRBJ1-4; D is perhaps TRBD1 (5 bases). With 3 bases removed from V and 7 bases from J, the gap between germline ends came to 12 bases. This CDR3 region has 14 residues. Germline V gives CDR1 MNHNS, CDR2 SASEGT. CDR3 protein: CASSDGGWSEKLFF. DNA for the CDR3: TGTGCCAGCAGTGATGGGGGGTGGAGTGAAAAACTGTTTTTT.

This clone appeared many times. The chain couples TRBV9 to TRBJ2-1, with TRBD2 matching over 7 bases. This CDR3 spans 15 amino acids. CDR1 is SGDLS and CDR2 is YYNGEE in the germline V gene. V shed 2 bases and J 6 bases; nucleotides not matched to a gene: 8. The chain's CDR3 is CASSVGTNPINEQFF. The CDR3 DNA reads TGTGCCAGCAGCGTGGGGACTAACCCTATCAATGAGCAGTTCTTC. The full variable domain, in which reference TRBV9 and TRBJ2-1 provide the parts outside the CDR3, is DSGVTQTPKHLITATGQRVTLRCSPRSGDLSVYWYQQSLDQGLQFLIQYYNGEERAKGNILERFSAQQFPDLHSELNLSSLELGDSALYFCASSVGTNPINEQFFGPGTRLTVL.

The V gene is TRBV7-8, the J gene TRBJ2-3, with D maybe TRBD1 (6 bases). The CDR3 consists of 16 residues. The V gene's germline CDR1 is SGHVS and CDR2 FQNEAQ. V lost 7 bases, J lost 3 bases, and 20 bases lay in between. This chain's CDR3 is CASTKYRPGATDTQYF. The CDR3 nucleotides read TGTGCCAGCACAAAATATCGGCCAGGGGCAACAGATACGCAGTATTTT.

This rearrangement joins TRBV5-6 to TRBJ2-3; 7 nucleotides align to TRBD2. The CDR3 has 18 amino acids. The V gene end was trimmed by 5 bases and the J gene end by 2 bases; junction bases not matched to a gene: 17. Per the germline V gene, CDR1 is SGHDT and CDR2 is YYEEEE. CDR3 DNA sequence: TGTGCCAGCAGGATACTGCGGGCAGCGGGACTTAACACAGATACGCAGTATTTT. Translation: CASRILRAAGLNTDTQYF.

This clone has a count of ten or more. The J gene is TRBJ2-1, the V gene TRBV5-6; 7 nucleotides align to TRBD2. V lost 2 bases, J lost 5 bases, and 10 bases stayed unmatched. The CDR3 sequence is 16 residues long. Germline assignment: CDR1 SGHDT and CDR2 YYEEEE. The CDR3 coding sequence is TGTGCCAGCAGCTTTTGGGGACTATATTTTAACAATGAGCAGTTCTTC. Translation gives CASSFWGLYFNNEQFF.

This clone has ten or more counts. This rearrangement joins TRBV7-2 to TRBJ2-7; D is ambiguous. Trimming left V 1 base short and J 2 bases short, with 9 bases between. The CDR3 consists of 14 residues. Germline V lookup: CDR1 SGHTA, CDR2 FQGNSA. The DNA for the CDR3 is TGTGCCAGCAGCTTAGTACCACTAACCTACGAGCAGTACTTC. It is translated as CASSLVPLTYEQYF.

This clone was recorded many times. The chain employs TRBV19 and TRBJ2-5; maybe TRBD2 (6 bases). This CDR3 has 14 residues. Trimming shortened V by 3 bases and J by 1 base, and 9 bases separated the two germline ends. Germline-derived CDR1 and CDR2 are LNHDA and SQIVND (reference sequence). DNA of the CDR3: TGTGCCAGTAGTATTCGGCGGGGCCAAGAGACCCAGTACTTC. This gives the protein CASSIRRGQETQYF.

This clone was seen a handful of times. This sequence joins TRBV7-8 and TRBJ1-4; 8 nucleotides agree with TRBD1. Germline-derived CDR1 and CDR2 are SGHVS and FQNEAQ. This CDR3 is 15 amino acids long. The ends lost 4 bases at V and 5 bases at J; junction bases unmatched: 6. Here the CDR3 DNA reads TGTGCCAGCAGCTCAAGACAGGGGTCCAATGAAAAACTGTTTTTT. Residues: CASSSRQGSNEKLFF.

This clone was observed many times. The chain links TRBV10-3 to TRBJ2-1; D gene uncertain. The CDR3 is 16 residues long. Germline V gene data show CDR1 as ENHRY and CDR2 as SYGVKD. Trimming pared 0 bases from V and 6 bases from J, leaving 15 bases between. The CDR3 bases are TGTGCCATCAGTGAGTCAAATCCCGAGAGCTTCAATGAGCAGTTCTTC. As protein: CAISESNPESFNEQFF.

This clone was observed at least ten times. This chain joins TRBV9 and TRBJ2-1; D possibly corresponds to TRBD2 (7 bases). This CDR3 is 15 amino acids long. Per germline, CDR1 SGDLS and CDR2 YYNGEE. The ends were cut back, 0 bases at V and 3 bases at J, with 10 bases in the middle. This CDR3 reads CASSVGGGGYNEQFF. CDR3 sequence (DNA): TGTGCCAGCAGCGTAGGGGGGGGCGGCTACAATGAGCAGTTCTTC.

This clone was recorded many times. The chain employs TRBV10-3 and TRBJ1-5; D possibly corresponds to TRBD1 (5 bases). Per the germline V gene, CDR1 is ENHRY and CDR2 is SYGVKD. The CDR3 runs to 15 residues. V was trimmed by 0 bases and J by 1 base, leaving 7 bases between them. In DNA, the CDR3 is TGTGCCATCAGTGAGTCGTGGACAAGCAATCAGCCCCAGCATTTT. It yields the protein CAISESWTSNQPQHF.

This clone was observed many times. The gene calls are TRBV7-2 and TRBJ1-2; tentative D call: TRBD1 (6 bases). The germline V gene encodes CDR1 SGHTA and CDR2 FQGNSA. The CDR3 covers 14 residues. V was pared by 5 bases and J by 6 bases, with 16 bases between. Here the CDR3 DNA reads TGTGCCAGCAGCATGGGGGGGGCGCGTCATGGCTACACCTTC. The encoded protein is CASSMGGARHGYTF.

The table lists this clone with many counts. This chain connects TRBV11-3 to TRBJ1-1, with 7 bases aligning to TRBD1. This CDR3 is built from 14 residues. Germline CDR1 reads SGHNT; CDR2 reads YENEEA. V lost 0 bases to trimming and J lost 11 bases; unmatched junction nucleotides: 9. CDR3 in amino acids: CASSLDPTGSGAFF. The CDR3 DNA sequence: TGTGCCAGCAGCTTAGATCCGACAGGGTCGGGGGCTTTCTTT.

There are many counts of this clone. The chain employs TRBV19 and TRBJ2-1, with 7 positions matching TRBD2. The CDR3 is made up of 14 amino acids. The ends lost 3 bases at V and 8 bases at J; junction bases unmatched: 7. Germline CDR1 LNHDA, CDR2 SQIVND (reference sequence). The CDR3 DNA reads TGTGCCAGTAGTATCGGTGGACTAGGCTATGAGCAGTTCTTC. Amino acids: CASSIGGLGYEQFF.

In this sample, this clone turned up many times. The chain employs TRBV7-9 and TRBJ2-1; TRBD2 matches at 9 bases. Germline V gene data show CDR1 as SEHNR and CDR2 as FQNEAQ (reference sequence). CDR3 size: 14 residues. J was trimmed by 2 bases and V by 9 bases; bases with no gene match: 5. The CDR3 coding sequence is TGTGCCAGGGACCGCGGGGGGGCCTACAATGAGCAGTTCTTC. Its protein product is CARDRGGAYNEQFF.

CDR3 coding DNA: TGCAGCGGTAGGACAGGGGGCGACGAGCAGTACTTC. Residues: CSGRTGGDEQYF. The chain employs TRBV29-1 and TRBJ2-7; TRBD1 matches 11 bases. With 7 bases clipped from V and 5 bases from J, the junction kept 4 bases outside the gene matches. The CDR3 runs 12 residues. Germline CDR1 SQVTM, CDR2 ANQGSEA.

This clone showed up many times. The V and J genes are TRBV5-4 and TRBJ2-7; 7 positions match TRBD1. There are 13 residues in the CDR3. Trimming took 3 bases from V and 3 from J; bases not matched to a gene: 3. Per the germline V gene, CDR1 is SGHNT and CDR2 is YYREEE (reference sequence). The DNA of the CDR3 is TGTGCCAGCAGCTCCCGGGACAGCTACGAGCAGTACTTC. Translating gives CASSSRDSYEQYF.

This clone showed up just a few times. The chain uses TRBV4-1 and TRBJ2-5, with no clear D. Near its end, the DNA agrees better with TRBJ2-7, so the J call may be wrong. There are 13 residues in the CDR3. Germline values: CDR1 MGHRA, CDR2 YSYEKL. The CDR3 loop is CASSQDPGHEQYF. The CDR3 region has the DNA TGCGCCAGCAGCCAAGATCCAGGTCACGAGCAGTACTTC.

The rearrangement uses TRBV11-2 and TRBJ2-7; 7 bases match TRBD2. CDR1 and CDR2 from the germline V gene are SGHAT and FQNNGV. This CDR3 is 14 amino acids long. The J segment lost 3 bases and the V segment lost 5 bases, leaving 7 bases of the junction unmatched. The chain's CDR3 is CASSPGGGSYEQYF. DNA of the CDR3: TGTGCCAGCAGCCCCGGAGGCGGGAGCTACGAGCAGTACTTC.

The V and J genes are TRBV9 and TRBJ1-6, with TRBD1 as a possible D gene (5 bases). The CDR3 length is 16 residues. V lost 0 bases and J 1 base, leaving 8 bases between the germline ends. Germline V gene sequence: CDR1 SGDLS, CDR2 YYNGEE. The CDR3 nucleotides read TGTGCCAGCAGCGTAGGGGGGGGGTCCTATAATTCACCCCTCCACTTT. Its protein is CASSVGGGSYNSPLHF.